This TCR beta chain was sequenced for a study of cytomegalovirus exposure and HLA in healthy donors. The wider study: In terms of ancestry, the Caucasian-associated cluster contained 80% to 90% of the roughly 400 genotyped donors.

13 Jbeta primers and 60 Vbeta primers were used for the PCR. Only in-frame clones appear in the TCRdb table, and some are missing; sequencing was by immunoSEQ multiplex PCR. The table includes some 140,000 clones, over 75% detected once. Each donor was healthy, and each was a bone marrow donor. Trimming shortened V by 6 bases and J by 0 bases, and 9 bases separated the two germline ends. The CDR3 sequence is 14 residues long. Germline-derived CDR1 and CDR2 are MNHEY and SVGAGI. Sequenced sample: PBMCs. This sequence originates from a woman aged 50 to 60 in good health and CMV-seropositive. The V gene is TRBV6-5, the J gene TRBJ1-3; D remains unclear. The DNA of the CDR3 is TGTGCCAGCAGGGAGACGGGCTCTGGAAACACCATATATTTT. Translated, it gives CASRETGSGNTIYF.